This T cell receptor beta chain was recorded in a study of shared clonotypes between healthy human individuals. V lost 6 bases, J lost 7 bases, and 3 bases stayed unmatched. The CDR3 spans 13 residues. Germline V gene lookup returns CDR1 SNHLY and CDR2 FYNNEI. Comment on this clone: Within the sample, other DNA sequences also encode this same CDR3.

Method: immunoSEQ multiplex PCR; TCRdb's copy keeps in-frame clones and lacks some. This sample has about 2.4 million clones; roughly 92% occur once, and the top ten carry more than 0.12%. The genes are TRBV2 and TRBJ1-5, with 10 bases lining up with TRBD1. Sequencing used naive CD4+ T cells sorted from blood. Regarding subset: CD45RA+ positively selected. The source is a man between 18 and 29 years old in good health. The CDR3 nucleotides are TGTGCCAGCAGGGGGACAGGGGTCCAGCCCCAGCATTTT. It specifies CASRGTGVQPQHF.